This is a list of T cell receptor beta chains from one sample in a study of T cell responses to AZD1222 COVID-19 vaccine. Clones were read by immunoSEQ multiplex PCR, and TCRdb kept only the in-frame ones, dropping some. Of about 120,000 clones in the sample, about 93% were seen once. Sequenced material: peripheral blood, taken 28 days after the second dose of the MenACWY control vaccine. The receptors come from an adult who received the MenACWY meningococcal vaccine as a control. Each CDR3 is given with its conserved first and last residue. The D gene is left open where the match is weak. Some rows have no size entry. The others give once, few or many, or a class for an expanded clone.

clone_size	v_call	d_call	j_call	cdr3_aa	cdr3_nt
.	TRBV19	.	TRBJ2-3	CASSIIELGTDTQYF	TGTGCCAGTAGTATTATCGAGCTAGGCACAGATACGCAGTATTTT
once	TRBV9	TRBD2	TRBJ2-7	CASSFSSRGVHGSYEQYF	TGTGCCAGCAGCTTTAGTTCCCGGGGGGTACATGGATCCTACGAGCAGTACTTC
.	TRBV4-3	.	TRBJ2-3	CASSQEVSGPGADTQYF	TGCGCCAGCAGCCAAGAGGTTTCGGGTCCCGGAGCAGATACGCAGTATTTT
.	TRBV28	.	TRBJ1-2	CASSSGGYGYTF	TGTGCCAGCAGTTCGGGGGGATATGGCTACACCTTC
.	TRBV14	.	TRBJ1-2	CASSQGGGGYGYTF	TGTGCCAGCAGCCAAGGGGGGGGTGGCTATGGCTACACCTTC
.	TRBV27	TRBD2	TRBJ2-2	CASSLVLAGTTGELFF	TGTGCCAGCAGTTTAGTACTAGCGGGGACCACCGGGGAGCTGTTTTTT
.	TRBV27	.	TRBJ1-6	CASRGQITYNSPLHF	TGTGCCAGCAGGGGGCAGATAACCTATAATTCACCCCTCCACTTT
.	TRBV4-2	.	TRBJ2-1	CASSQQGGPFPEQFF	TGTGCCAGCAGCCAACAAGGGGGGCCATTTCCTGAGCAGTTCTTC
.	TRBV6-5	.	TRBJ2-2	CASMDGDTGELFF	TGTGCCAGCATGGATGGAGACACCGGGGAGCTGTTTTTT
few	TRBV20-1	.	TRBJ1-1	CSASELGKNTEAFF	TGCAGTGCTAGTGAGCTGGGGAAGAACACTGAAGCTTTCTTT
.	TRBV7-3	.	TRBJ2-3	CASSLRQSTDTQYF	TGTGCCAGCAGCTTAAGGCAGAGCACAGATACGCAGTATTTT
.	TRBV5-8	.	TRBJ1-1	CASSPYGGSNTEAFF	TGTGCCAGCAGCCCATACGGGGGCAGCAACACTGAAGCTTTCTTT
.	TRBV28	.	TRBJ2-1	CASSLTKSTSYNEQFF	TGTGCCAGCAGTTTGACCAAATCCACCTCATACAATGAGCAGTTCTTC
.	TRBV29-1	.	TRBJ1-1	CSVDSGTEAFF	TGCAGCGTTGACAGTGGGACTGAAGCTTTCTTT
.	TRBV5-1	.	TRBJ2-1	CASSLEARRSYNEQFF	TGCGCCAGCAGCTTGGAAGCGCGCCGCTCCTACAATGAGCAGTTCTTC
.	TRBV7-3	.	TRBJ2-2	CASRMAHNTGELFF	TGTGCCAGCAGGATGGCCCATAACACCGGGGAGCTGTTTTTT
.	TRBV4-3	.	TRBJ1-2	CASSQAGRPYGYTF	TGCGCCAGCAGCCAAGCAGGCAGGCCCTATGGCTACACCTTC
.	TRBV5-1	TRBD1	TRBJ2-3	CASSWRDRGELNTQYF	TGCGCCAGCAGCTGGAGGGACAGGGGGGAACTAAATACGCAGTATTTT
.	TRBV3-1/TRBV3-2	TRBD2	TRBJ2-3	CASSQDGAGADTQYF	TGTGCCAGCAGCCAAGACGGAGCGGGGGCAGATACGCAGTATTTT
.	TRBV15	TRBD2	TRBJ2-1	CATSRDAGLVQEQFF	TGTGCCACCAGCAGAGATGCAGGACTAGTTCAGGAGCAGTTCTTC
.	TRBV30	.	TRBJ2-1	CAWSVSGKLQFF	TGTGCCTGGAGTGTGTCGGGCAAACTGCAGTTCTTC
.	TRBV7-9	.	TRBJ1-1	CASSRPDSNTEAFF	TGTGCCAGCAGCCGACCTGACTCAAACACTGAAGCTTTCTTT